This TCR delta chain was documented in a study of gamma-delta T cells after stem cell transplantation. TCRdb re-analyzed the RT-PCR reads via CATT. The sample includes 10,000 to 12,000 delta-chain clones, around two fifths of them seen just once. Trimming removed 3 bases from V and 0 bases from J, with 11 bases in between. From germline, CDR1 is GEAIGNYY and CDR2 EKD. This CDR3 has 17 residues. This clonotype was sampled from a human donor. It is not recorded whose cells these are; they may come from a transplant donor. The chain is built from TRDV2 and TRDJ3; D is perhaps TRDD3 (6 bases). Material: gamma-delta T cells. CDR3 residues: CACDWGPRSWDTRQMFF. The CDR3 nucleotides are TGTGCCTGTGACTGGGGGCCCCGCTCCTGGGACACCCGACAGATGTTTTTC.